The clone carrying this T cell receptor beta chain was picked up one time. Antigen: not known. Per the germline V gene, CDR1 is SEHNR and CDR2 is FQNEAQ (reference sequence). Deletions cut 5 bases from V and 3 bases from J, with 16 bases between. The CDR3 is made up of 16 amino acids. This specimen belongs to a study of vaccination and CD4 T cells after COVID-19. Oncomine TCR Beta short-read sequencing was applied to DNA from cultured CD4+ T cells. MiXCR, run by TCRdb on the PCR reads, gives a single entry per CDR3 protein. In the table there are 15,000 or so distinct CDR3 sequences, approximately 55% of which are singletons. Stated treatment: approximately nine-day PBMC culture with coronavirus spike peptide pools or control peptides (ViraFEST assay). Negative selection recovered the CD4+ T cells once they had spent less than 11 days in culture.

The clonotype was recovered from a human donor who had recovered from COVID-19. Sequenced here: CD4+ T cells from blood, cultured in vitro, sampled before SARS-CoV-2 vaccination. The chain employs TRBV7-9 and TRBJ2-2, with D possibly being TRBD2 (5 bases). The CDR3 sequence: CASSPDYPTHTGELFF. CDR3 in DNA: TGTGCCAGCAGCCCCGACTACCCTACACACACCGGGGAGCTGTTTTTT.